The T cell receptor beta chain under discussion was sequenced for a study of cytomegalovirus exposure and HLA in healthy donors. This CDR3 has 16 amino acids. V dropped 6 bases and J dropped 0; count of bases not matched to a gene: 7. CDR1 is LNHDA and CDR2 is SQIVND in the germline V gene (reference sequence). In the PCR, 60 Vbeta and 13 Jbeta primers were used. Assay used: immunoSEQ multiplex PCR; TCRdb lists only in-frame clones, some missing. Of 99,000 or so clones in the sample, roughly 78% were seen once. The chain combines TRBV19 with TRBJ2-2, with 7 bases matching TRBD1. This clonotype was obtained from a woman in her forties in good health and CMV-seronegative. The source material was PBMCs. The CDR3 protein is CASSRTGGPNTGELFF. Written as DNA, the CDR3 is TGTGCCAGTAGCAGGACAGGAGGCCCGAACACCGGGGAGCTGTTTTTT.